A selection of T cell receptor beta chains follows, all from one sample in a study of OX40 agonist ivuxolimab in advanced cancers. Method: immunoSEQ multiplex PCR; TCRdb's copy keeps in-frame clones and lacks some. The top ten hold 0.38% of the sample, which has 40,000 or so clones, approximately 83% seen once. The sample consisted of CD4+ or CD8+ T cells sorted from blood, taken in a trial of the OX40 agonist ivuxolimab. All receptors come from an adult with an advanced solid tumor such as melanoma, head and neck, liver or kidney cancer. Each CDR3 is given with its conserved first and last residue. A D gene is named only where the DNA matches it firmly. Not every row has a clone size; where given, it reads once, few, many or a size class.

TRBD1 | TRBJ2-6 | - | TRBV5-1 | TGCGCCACCCGGGACAGGGGGAATGGGGCCAACGTCCTGACTTTC | CATRDRGNGANVLTF
- | TRBJ2-7 | - | TRBV4-1 | TGCGCCAGCAGCCCTTATCTCCCGGGGCCGAGATACTTC | CASSPYLPGPRYF
- | TRBJ1-2 | - | TRBV9 | TGTGCCAGCAGCGTGGCTACCCAAGCTAACTATGGCTACACCTTC | CASSVATQANYGYTF
- | TRBJ2-1 | - | TRBV5-1 | TGCGCCAGCAGCCCCGTGGGGGGTGGACACAATGAGCAGTTCTTC | CASSPVGGGHNEQFF
- | TRBJ2-1 | - | TRBV5-1 | TGCGCCAGCAGCATTCCGACAGGCAGCTCCTACAATGAGCAGTTCTTC | CASSIPTGSSYNEQFF
- | TRBJ2-3 | - | TRBV5-1 | TGCGCCAGCAGCTCCGGGACTCCCACAGATACGCAGTATTTT | CASSSGTPTDTQYF
- | TRBJ1-1 | - | TRBV7-2 | TGTGCCAGCAGCTTCTCCGGGGCCCACACTGAAGCTTTCTTT | CASSFSGAHTEAFF
- | TRBJ2-1 | - | TRBV6-1 | TGTGCCAGCAGTGAAAGTCAGGGTTTGGAGCAGTTCTTC | CASSESQGLEQFF
- | TRBJ2-7 | - | TRBV19 | TGTGCCAGTAGTATAAGAGGCTCGGGGGCTCTAATCTCCTACGAGCAGTACTTC | CASSIRGSGALISYEQYF
- | TRBJ1-4 | - | TRBV18 | TGTGCCAGCTCACCGAGGGGAGAGTTTGAAAAACTGTTTTTT | CASSPRGEFEKLFF
TRBD1 | TRBJ2-6 | - | TRBV10-1 | TGCGCCACCTGGGACAGGAACTCTGGGGCCAACGTCCTGACTTTC | CATWDRNSGANVLTF
- | TRBJ2-7 | - | TRBV11-2 | TGTGCCAGCAGCTTAGTGCGCGGAACCTACGAGCAGTACTTC | CASSLVRGTYEQYF
- | TRBJ1-1 | once | TRBV28 | TGTGCCACCTACGGGGTGGGAGCTTTCTTT | CATYGVGAFF
TRBD1 | TRBJ2-7 | once | TRBV5-5 | TGTGCCAGCAGCTTGTATTCTCAGGGGGCAGTTGAGCAGTACTTC | CASSLYSQGAVEQYF
TRBD1 | TRBJ2-7 | - | TRBV15 | TGTGCCACCAGCAGGAACCGGGACAGCTACGAGCAGTACTTC | CATSRNRDSYEQYF
- | TRBJ1-3 | - | TRBV6-5 | TGTGCCAGCAGGCTGGGAGGAGCTGGAAACACCATATATTTT | CASRLGGAGNTIYF
- | TRBJ1-5 | - | TRBV6-1 | TGTGCCAGCAGTGAAGTGGCGGTTCAGCCCCAGCATTTT | CASSEVAVQPQHF
TRBD1 | TRBJ2-1 | - | TRBV10-3 | TGTGCCATCAGCGCCGGGACAGGGTCCTACAATGAGCAGTTCTTC | CAISAGTGSYNEQFF
- | TRBJ1-2 | - | TRBV25-1 | TGTGCCAGCAGTGCCGGCTCGGATTCGTATGGCTACACCTTC | CASSAGSDSYGYTF
- | TRBJ2-5 | - | TRBV9 | TGTGCCAGCAGCGCCCAAGAGACCCAGTACTTC | CASSAQETQYF
- | TRBJ1-1 | - | TRBV7-2 | TGTGCCAGCAGCTTGCAGGATAACACTGAAGCTTTCTTT | CASSLQDNTEAFF
TRBD1 | TRBJ2-5 | - | TRBV28 | TGTGCCAGCAGTTTCGGCAGGGGGTGGCAAGAGACCCAGTACTTC | CASSFGRGWQETQYF
TRBD1 | TRBJ2-3 | once | TRBV18 | TGTGCCAGCTCACCTATTACAGGGGCCACAGATACGCAGTATTTT | CASSPITGATDTQYF
TRBD1 | TRBJ1-2 | - | TRBV5-4 | TGTGCCAGCAGCACTAAGACAGGGGGGGACTATGGCTACACCTTC | CASSTKTGGDYGYTF
TRBD2 | TRBJ2-3 | once | TRBV7-3 | TGTGCCAGCAGCCCGGGACTAGCGGGGTCCACAGATACGCAGTATTTT | CASSPGLAGSTDTQYF
TRBD1 | TRBJ1-1 | few | TRBV7-2 | TGTGCCAGCAGCTTTTTAGGGGCAGGGGGCCGGAGCACTGAAGCTTTCTTT | CASSFLGAGGRSTEAFF
TRBD1 | TRBJ1-5 | once | TRBV7-8 | TGTGCCAGCAGCTTCCCGGGACAGGTTCAGCCCCAGCATTTT | CASSFPGQVQPQHF
TRBD2 | TRBJ2-1 | - | TRBV19 | TGTGCCAGTAGTGGCCCCTACAGCGGGAGCAATGAGCAGTTCTTC | CASSGPYSGSNEQFF
- | TRBJ1-2 | - | TRBV7-2 | TGTGCCAGCAGCTTAGGCATGACAGCCTATGGCTACACCTTC | CASSLGMTAYGYTF
TRBD1 | TRBJ2-7 | - | TRBV7-3 | TGTGCCAGCAGCCCGGGACAGGCGCCTTCCTACGAGCAGTACTTC | CASSPGQAPSYEQYF
TRBD2 | TRBJ2-7 | - | TRBV7-2 | TGTGCCAGCAGCTCCGTAGCGGGAGCAGTGATCGAGCAGTACTTC | CASSSVAGAVIEQYF
- | TRBJ1-5 | - | TRBV19 | TGTGCCAGTAGTAGGCAGGGCAATCAGCCCCAGCATTTT | CASSRQGNQPQHF
TRBD2 | TRBJ2-5 | - | TRBV9 | TGTGCCAGCAGCGAGCGGGGGGGCGTGGAGACCCAGTACTTC | CASSERGGVETQYF
- | TRBJ1-1 | - | TRBV5-1 | TGCGCCAGCAGCTTGGAAGCAGGAGTGAACACTGAAGCTTTCTTT | CASSLEAGVNTEAFF
TRBD1 | TRBJ2-1 | - | TRBV30 | TGTGCCTGGATTGGTAAGGGACAGGGGAGGGTGAATGAGCAGTTCTTC | CAWIGKGQGRVNEQFF
- | TRBJ1-2 | - | TRBV6-4 | TGTGCCAGCAGTGACGGTGACTATGGCTACACCTTC | CASSDGDYGYTF
- | TRBJ2-7 | - | TRBV6-1 | TGTGCCAGCAGTCTCCAGCAGTTCTACGAGCAGTACTTC | CASSLQQFYEQYF
- | TRBJ1-6 | few | TRBV5-1 | TGCGCCAGCAGCTTGGAGAGCTCCTATAATTCACCCCTCCACTTT | CASSLESSYNSPLHF
- | TRBJ1-5 | - | TRBV11-2 | TGTGCCAGCAGCTTAGACACAGGGTCATATCAGCCCCAGCATTTT | CASSLDTGSYQPQHF
- | TRBJ2-2 | - | TRBV19 | TGTGCCAGTAGATATGCCCTGGGCACCGGGGAGCTGTTTTTT | CASRYALGTGELFF
- | TRBJ1-6 | - | TRBV18 | TGTGCCAGCTCACCTCCGACTCGGAATAATTCACCCCTCCACTTT | CASSPPTRNNSPLHF
TRBD1 | TRBJ2-7 | - | TRBV11-1 | TGTGCCAGCAGCCCCAGGACAGGGCTCCTATACGAGCAGTACTTC | CASSPRTGLLYEQYF
- | TRBJ2-3 | - | TRBV6-4 | TGTGCCAGCAGTGTAAATGGGGGCACAGATACGCAGTATTTT | CASSVNGGTDTQYF
- | TRBJ1-1 | - | TRBV5-1 | TGCGCCAGCAGCGCCGGATACCAGAAACTAGAAGCTTTCTTT | CASSAGYQKLEAFF